The 30 T cell receptor beta chains below were found in one sample sequenced in a study of T cells in Graves' hyperthyroidism and ophthalmopathy. Researchers took RNA transcripts and amplified the TCR beta CDR3 regions from them. During a first-round RT-PCR of the TCR CDR3, the HTBI primer set was used. In TCRdb, the multiplex PCR reads were re-called with MiXCR into one record per CDR3 protein. The sample contains a few hundred thousand distinct CDR3 sequences, approximately 14% of which appear only once. Material: blood. All receptors come from a woman between 45 and 60 years old with Graves' hyperthyroidism that later progressed to Graves' ophthalmopathy.

In this sample, this clonotype turned up a few times. This may arise from a read error, as a much more abundant clone is one base away. This chain uses TRBV27 with TRBJ1-4; D not certain. This CDR3 region has 13 residues. Germline-derived CDR1 and CDR2 are MNHEY and SMNVEV (reference sequence). CDR3 amino acids: CASRRATNEELFF. The CDR3 DNA sequence: TGTGCCAGCAGGAGAGCAACTAATGAAGAACTGTTTTTT.

J is TRBJ2-7 and V is TRBV29-1; 7 nucleotides align to TRBD1. Germline CDR1 SQVTM, CDR2 ANQGSEA. This CDR3 has 13 amino acids. Trimming cost V 6 bases and J 5 bases; bases outside gene matches: 10. CDR3 nucleotide sequence: TGCAGCGTCATCCGACAGGGTAGGAACGAGCAGTACTTC. As protein: CSVIRQGRNEQYF.

This chain uses TRBV19 with TRBJ2-1; D gene ambiguous. V gave up 5 bases and J gave up 5 bases, with 13 bases separating them. Germline V gives CDR1 LNHDA, CDR2 SQIVND (reference sequence). The CDR3 covers 14 residues. This CDR3 reads CASSANIVNNEQFF. DNA of the CDR3: TGTGCCAGTAGTGCCAACATCGTAAACAATGAGCAGTTCTTC. The full variable domain, in which reference TRBV19 and TRBJ2-1 provide the parts outside the CDR3, is DGGITQSPKYLFRKEGQNVTLSCEQNLNHDAMYWYRQDPGQGLRLIYYSQIVNDFQKGDIAEGYSVSREKKESFPLTVTSAQKNPTAFYLCASSANIVNNEQFFGPGTRLTVL.

This clonotype was counted between two and nine times. The junction does not match germline at one end; this may be a read error. V gene TRBV7-3 combines with J gene TRBJ2-2; D perhaps matches TRBD2 (5 bases). This CDR3 contains 13 residues. In germline, CDR1 is SGHTA, CDR2 FQGTGA. The CDR3 nucleotides are TGTGCCAGCGAGGAGCGGAACACCGGGGAGCCGTTTTTT. Its translation is CASEERNTGEPFF.

This clonotype was observed many times. The chain joins TRBV20-1 to TRBJ2-3; 9 nucleotides line up with TRBD2. V lost 5 bases to trimming and J lost 1 base; unmatched junction nucleotides: 10. CDR3 length: 16 amino acids. Germline V CDR1 and CDR2: DFQATT, SNEGSKA (reference sequence). CDR3 sequence: CSARPLAGGGTDTQYF. The CDR3 region has the DNA TGCAGTGCTCGACCCCTGGCGGGAGGGGGCACAGATACGCAGTATTTT.

This chain links TRBV5-6 with TRBJ2-2, with 7 nucleotides matching TRBD1. V lost 4 bases and J lost 7; bases outside the gene matches: 10. The CDR3 consists of 15 residues. Germline V gene data show CDR1 as SGHDT and CDR2 as YYEEEE. The CDR3 DNA follows: TGTGCCAGCAGCCCTCCGACAGGGAATGGCGGGGAGCTGTTTTTT. This codes for CASSPPTGNGGELFF.

This clonotype was found a few times. This rearrangement joins TRBV7-2 to TRBJ1-2, with no clear D. The CDR3 runs to 14 residues. Trimming left V 5 bases short and J 0 bases short, with 10 bases between. Germline V lookup: CDR1 SGHTA, CDR2 FQGNSA. The chain's CDR3 is CASSLAAPNYGYTF. The CDR3 nucleotides are TGTGCCAGCAGCCTTGCGGCCCCTAACTATGGCTACACCTTC.

This clonotype was found many times. The CDR3 sequence: CASSLSFRISSSYNEQFF. CDR3 coding DNA: TGTGCCAGCAGCTTAAGTTTTCGTATCTCGAGCTCCTACAATGAGCAGTTCTTC. The chain is built from TRBV7-9 and TRBJ2-1, with no clear D. The CDR3 runs to 18 residues. Germline CDR1 reads SEHNR; CDR2 reads FQNEAQ (reference sequence). Trimming removed 2 bases from V and 0 bases from J, with 17 bases in between.

This clonotype was counted at least ten times. The rearrangement links TRBV13 to TRBJ2-7; D possibly uses TRBD1 or TRBD2 (6 bases each). Trimming took off 7 bases at V and 3 bases at J, with 13 bases between the two ends. There are 13 residues in the CDR3. The germline V gene has CDR1 PRHDT and CDR2 FYEKMQ (reference sequence). CDR3 amino acids: CASTLGGGYEQYF. The CDR3 DNA follows: TGTGCCAGCACCTTGGGGGGCGGCTACGAGCAGTACTTC.

This clonotype was seen ten or more times. V gene TRBV20-1 combines with J gene TRBJ2-5, with 7 bases fitting TRBD2. V lost 1 base, J lost 7 bases, and 9 bases stayed unmatched. Germline loops: CDR1 DFQATT, CDR2 SNEGSKA (reference sequence). CDR3 size: 14 residues. CDR3: CSARGLAVISTQYF. CDR3 bases: TGCAGTGCTAGAGGGCTAGCGGTTATCTCGACCCAGTACTTC.

This chain joins TRBV28 and TRBJ1-3; no firm D call. Germline V lookup: CDR1 MDHEN, CDR2 SYDVKM. This CDR3 has 14 residues. Between the trimmed V and J ends, which lost 10 bases and 2 bases, there was a span of 15 bases. The CDR3 here is CATVLTRAGNTIYF. The CDR3, as DNA: TGTGCCACCGTTCTTACGCGGGCTGGAAACACCATATATTTT. Using reference TRBV28 and TRBJ1-3 for the parts outside the CDR3, the full variable domain is DVKVTQSSRYLVKRTGEKVFLECVQDMDHENMFWYRQDPGLGLRLIYFSYDVKMKEKGDIPEGYSVSREKKERFSLILESASTNQTSMYLCATVLTRAGNTIYFGEGSWLTVV.

The rearrangement joins TRBV30 to TRBJ2-5, with 8 bases aligning to TRBD2. The CDR3 has 12 residues. In germline, CDR1 is GTSNPN, CDR2 SVGIG (reference sequence). The V segment lost 3 bases and the J segment 6 bases; nucleotides outside the gene matches: 3. CDR3 coding DNA: TGTGCCTGGAGCGCTAGCGGGCAGACCCAGTACTTC. As protein: CAWSASGQTQYF. The entire variable domain, with the rest obtained from reference TRBV30 and TRBJ2-5, is as follows: SQTIHQWPATLVQPVGSPLSLECTVEGTSNPNLYWYRQAAGRGLQLLFYSVGIGQISSEVPQNLSASRPQDRQFILSSKKLLLSDSGFYLCAWSASGQTQYFGPGTRLLVL.

The V call is TRBV20-1, the J call TRBJ2-1; D may be TRBD1 or TRBD2 (5 bases each). The CDR3 extends over 16 amino acids. The germline CDR1 and CDR2 sequences are DFQATT and SNEGSKA (reference sequence). V was clipped by 5 bases and J by 2 bases, with 19 bases between them. CDR3 sequence reads: CSALSRGGSTYNEQFF. CDR3 DNA sequence: TGCAGTGCTCTCTCCCGGGGCGGGTCTACCTACAATGAGCAGTTCTTC.

This clonotype has at least ten counts. The V call is TRBV20-1, the J call TRBJ2-1; 16 bases are shared with TRBD2. The CDR3 is 16 amino acids. CDR1 DFQATT and CDR2 SNEGSKA come from the germline V gene (reference sequence). The trim removed 5 bases at V and 4 bases at J, leaving 5 bases unmatched. For the CDR3, the DNA is TGCAGTGCTGGGGGACTAGCGGGAGGGGTATACAATGAGCAGTTCTTC. This gives the protein CSAGGLAGGVYNEQFF.

In this sample, this clonotype turned up a few times. The V gene is TRBV5-5, the J gene TRBJ1-4; D gene unclear. This CDR3 contains 14 residues. V gave up 6 bases and J gave up 13 bases, with 22 bases separating them. Germline V gives CDR1 SGHKS, CDR2 YYEKEE (reference sequence). The CDR3 coding sequence is TGTGCCAGCATCCCAGACCTGGATCGGACGCGACTGTTTTTT. Encoded protein: CASIPDLDRTRLFF.

There are many counts of this clonotype. For the CDR3, the DNA is TGTGCCAGCAGCGTAGACCCAGGGCGCTCCCAGCCCCAGCATTTT. This translates into CASSVDPGRSQPQHF. The chain employs TRBV9 and TRBJ1-5; tentative D call: TRBD1 (5 bases). Germline lookup yields CDR1 SGDLS and CDR2 YYNGEE. The CDR3 totals 15 residues. The V end was cut by 0 bases, the J end by 7 bases, with 14 bases between.

This clonotype was recorded a few times. The J gene is TRBJ2-3, the V gene TRBV5-4; 16 nucleotides align to TRBD2. Trimming at V came to 7 bases and at J to 5 bases, leaving 19 bases not matched to a gene. The CDR3 has 20 residues. CDR1 and CDR2 from the germline V gene are SGHNT and YYREEE (reference sequence). The CDR3 sequence: CASHPPGLAGGPIGRDTQYF. The DNA of the CDR3 is TGTGCCAGCCACCCCCCGGGACTAGCGGGAGGGCCGATTGGGAGAGATACGCAGTATTTT.

This clonotype was picked up many times. The chain is built from TRBV6-2 or TRBV6-3 and TRBJ2-4, with 7 bases matching TRBD1. After removal of 2 bases from V and 0 bases from J, the junction contained 4 bases not matched to a gene. CDR1 is MNHEY and CDR2 is SVGEGT in the germline V gene. The CDR3 covers 16 residues. CDR3 in amino acids: CASSYPGQLAKNIQYF. DNA of the CDR3: TGTGCCAGCAGTTACCCGGGACAGCTAGCCAAAAACATTCAGTACTTC.

This clonotype has ten or more counts. The gene calls are TRBV6-1 and TRBJ2-7; 7 nucleotides line up with TRBD2. The V segment lost 7 bases and the J segment 0 bases; nucleotides outside the gene matches: 6. Per germline, CDR1 MNHNS and CDR2 SASEGT. The length of the CDR3 is 14 residues. For the CDR3, the DNA is TGTGCCAGCACGGTGGCTAGCGGCTCCTACGAGCAGTACTTC. Residues: CASTVASGSYEQYF.

The chain carries TRBV9 and TRBJ2-5; D possibly matches TRBD1 or TRBD2 (7 bases each). Trimming took 2 bases from V and 5 from J, leaving 13 bases between them. The germline V gene has CDR1 SGDLS and CDR2 YYNGEE. The CDR3 totals 14 residues. The CDR3 nucleotides are TGTGCCAGCAGCGTGGGGAGGGGGCCGGAGACCCAGTACTTC. It translates to CASSVGRGPETQYF.

This clonotype was counted only a few times. The V and J genes are TRBV6-6 and TRBJ2-1; TRBD1 matches at 10 bases. CDR3 size: 17 residues. Germline CDR1 reads MNHNY; CDR2 reads SVGAGI (reference sequence). The ends lost 1 base at V and 4 bases at J; junction bases unmatched: 7. This CDR3 reads CASSYLVRDRGYNEQFF. DNA of the CDR3: TGTGCCAGCAGTTACTTGGTTCGGGACAGGGGATACAATGAGCAGTTCTTC.

This chain connects TRBV6-2 or TRBV6-3 to TRBJ2-1, with TRBD2 matching over 9 bases. CDR1 and CDR2 from the germline V gene are MNHEY and SVGEGT. The CDR3 sequence is 14 residues long. V dropped 7 bases and J dropped 5; count of bases not matched to a gene: 6. For the CDR3, the DNA is TGTGCCAGCACTAGACTAGCGGCTGACAATGAGCAGTTCTTC. Its protein product is CASTRLAADNEQFF.

This clonotype was seen ten or more times. The genes are TRBV6-1 and TRBJ2-1; 9 bases fit TRBD1. The V and J ends lost 6 bases and 5 bases, in that order; junction bases with no gene match: 2. Germline V CDR1 and CDR2: MNHNS, SASEGT. CDR3 size: 13 residues. This CDR3 is CASSGTGNNEQFF. Here the CDR3 DNA reads TGTGCCAGCAGCGGGACAGGGAACAATGAGCAGTTCTTC.

This clonotype was picked up many times. J is TRBJ2-1 and V is TRBV7-6; 11 nucleotides align to TRBD2. V lost 1 base, J lost 6 bases, and 8 bases stayed unmatched. The CDR3 runs to 17 residues. The germline gives CDR1 SGHVS, CDR2 FNYEAQ. CDR3 sequence: CASSLGSGRAGFNEQFF. CDR3 DNA: TGTGCCAGCAGCTTAGGTAGCGGGAGGGCCGGGTTCAATGAGCAGTTCTTC.

In its sample, this clonotype was seen a few times. This chain links TRBV6-5 with TRBJ1-6, with D unclear. The CDR3 is 16 amino acids. Germline CDR1 MNHEY, CDR2 SVGAGI. The V end lost 0 bases, the J end lost 7 bases, and 13 bases lay between the germline ends. Here the CDR3 reads CASSYSVGFQNSPLHF. In nucleotides, the CDR3 is TGTGCCAGCAGTTACTCGGTGGGGTTTCAGAATTCACCCCTCCACTTT.

The rearrangement joins TRBV7-3 to TRBJ2-2; the D is unclear. This CDR3 spans 13 amino acids. Trimming removed 3 bases from V and 3 bases from J, with 5 bases in between. CDR1 SGHTA and CDR2 FQGTGA come from the germline V gene. The CDR3 DNA reads as TGTGCCAGCAGCTTTGGTTACACCGGGGAGCTGTTTTTT. Translating gives CASSFGYTGELFF.

This clonotype has at least ten counts. DNA of the CDR3: TGTGCCAGCAGTTACTCGACAGGGGGCGACGGCAAAAACATTCAGTACTTC. Its translation: CASSYSTGGDGKNIQYF. The V gene is TRBV6-5, the J gene TRBJ2-4; TRBD1 matches at 10 bases. The germline V gene encodes CDR1 MNHEY and CDR2 SVGAGI. The ends lost 0 bases at V and 3 bases at J; junction bases unmatched: 5. CDR3 size: 17 residues.

This rearrangement joins TRBV2 to TRBJ2-1; 14 bases match TRBD2. The junction had 8 bases not matched to a gene; V was cut back by 6 bases and J by 10 bases. Germline CDR1 reads SNHLY; CDR2 reads FYNNEI. The CDR3 is 15 amino acids. For the CDR3, the DNA is TGTGCCAGCAGCTTGGGACTAGCGGGAGCAAAGGAGCAGTTCTTC. Protein: CASSLGLAGAKEQFF.

This clonotype turned up a few times. The chain recombines TRBV3-1 with TRBJ2-7, with 7 bases fitting TRBD2. This CDR3 contains 15 residues. The V segment lost 4 bases and the J segment 4 bases; nucleotides outside the gene matches: 10. From germline, CDR1 is LGHDT and CDR2 YNNKEL (reference sequence). The CDR3 spells CASSPTSSLMYEQYF. The CDR3 coding sequence is TGTGCCAGCAGCCCGACTAGCTCTTTGATGTACGAGCAGTACTTC.

About this clonotype: The junction departs from germline at one end; a sequencing error may be responsible. The CDR3 spells CASSPQEAGGQEPQYF. The CDR3 nucleotides are TGCGCCAGCAGCCCCCAGGAGGCGGGAGGGCAAGAGCCCCAGTACTTC. The J gene is TRBJ2-5, the V gene TRBV4-1; 9 bases agree with TRBD2. This CDR3 contains 16 residues. Germline CDR1 MGHRA, CDR2 YSYEKL.